Shown below are 23 T cell receptor beta chains from a single sample sequenced in a study of regulatory T cells in long-lasting Graves disease. Arm-PCR of CDR3 regions and iRepertoire HTBI primers were used to build TCR beta libraries. One entry per CDR3 protein, called by TCRdb with MiXCR from the multiplex PCR reads. The data show fewer than 500,000 distinct CDR3 sequences, 16% seen once. Stated time point: newly diagnosed GD, antithyroid drugs for less than 3 months. PBMCs provided the RNA from which the TCR library was made. The data were also submitted as part of a second study, on T cells in Graves' hyperthyroidism and ophthalmopathy.

Here the sequenced sample was peripheral blood mononuclear cells (PBMCs), taken at new diagnosis, from a patient treated with antithyroid drugs. Source of these receptors: a man between 35 and 55 years old with Graves disease.

This clonotype was found many times. The J gene is TRBJ1-5, the V gene TRBV12-5; D is unclear. The CDR3 is 12 residues long. Germline values: CDR1 LGHNT, CDR2 FRNRAP. Trimming cost V 0 bases and J 6 bases, with 3 bases left between them. The CDR3 loop is CASGLVLQPQHF. The CDR3 DNA reads as TGTGCTAGTGGTTTGGTACTTCAGCCCCAGCATTTT.

This clonotype appeared many times. The chain combines TRBV3-1 with TRBJ2-5; D may match TRBD1 or TRBD2 (6 bases each). Deletions cut 2 bases from V and 9 bases from J, with 19 bases between. CDR1 is LGHDT, CDR2 YNNKEL, per germline (reference sequence). The CDR3 runs to 15 residues. The CDR3 bases are TGTGCCAGCAGCCAACGGTCCCGGGGGCCGGCTCCCCAGTACTTC. Its translation is CASSQRSRGPAPQYF.

This clonotype has ten or more counts. V and J are TRBV12-5 and TRBJ2-7; D remains ambiguous. V was cut by 5 bases and J by 5 bases, with 10 bases left in between. The CDR3 has 12 residues. Germline lookup yields CDR1 LGHNT and CDR2 FRNRAP. The CDR3 protein is CASGAGIHEQYF. The CDR3 nucleotides read TGTGCTAGTGGTGCAGGCATCCACGAGCAGTACTTC.

The table lists this clonotype with a few counts. The J gene is TRBJ1-4, the V gene TRBV28; TRBD1 aligns across 12 bases. V dropped 5 bases and J dropped 7; count of bases not matched to a gene: 8. This CDR3 spans 16 amino acids. CDR1 is MDHEN, CDR2 SYDVKM, per germline. CDR3 loop: CASSTSGTGGGEKLFF. CDR3 nucleotide sequence: TGTGCCAGCAGTACCTCCGGGACAGGGGGCGGTGAAAAACTGTTTTTT.

In this sample, this clonotype turned up many times. This rearrangement joins TRBV6-2 or TRBV6-3 to TRBJ2-1, with D possibly being TRBD1 (6 bases). This CDR3 spans 17 amino acids. Trimming cost V 5 bases and J 1 base, with 18 bases left between them. Germline CDR1 MNHEY, CDR2 SVGEGT. In DNA, the CDR3 is TGTGCCAGCAGTCCCCTAGGGGGACCAAGGTCCTACAATGAGCAGTTCTTC. It codes for CASSPLGGPRSYNEQFF.

In DNA form, the CDR3 reads TGCAGTGCTAGAGTAGCGGGAGGGCTCGAGCAGTACTTC. It is translated as CSARVAGGLEQYF. The chain couples TRBV20-1 to TRBJ2-7, with 11 bases identical to TRBD2. The V gene end was trimmed by 1 base and the J gene end by 6 bases; junction bases not matched to a gene: 2. CDR3 size: 13 residues. Germline CDR1 reads DFQATT; CDR2 reads SNEGSKA (reference sequence).

This clonotype was observed at least ten times. This chain links TRBV28 with TRBJ1-6, with D uncertain. CDR3 length: 13 amino acids. Germline V lookup: CDR1 MDHEN, CDR2 SYDVKM. Trimming removed 5 bases at V and 10 bases at J, with 12 bases between. The CDR3 nucleotides are TGTGCCAGCAGTATAAGGCTAAGGTCACCCCTCCACTTT. Its translation is CASSIRLRSPLHF.

At least ten counts were recorded for this clonotype. DNA for the CDR3: TGTGCCAGCAGCCCACTAGCGGGGAACATTTACTACGAGCAGTACTTC. It yields the protein CASSPLAGNIYYEQYF. The chain joins TRBV28 to TRBJ2-7, with 10 bases identical to TRBD2. The CDR3 consists of 16 residues. J gave up 3 bases and V 6 bases, and 11 bases lay outside the gene matches. Germline-derived CDR1 and CDR2 are MDHEN and SYDVKM.

This clonotype was found many times. V is TRBV20-1 and J is TRBJ1-3; D call uncertain. The CDR3 sequence is 11 residues long. V shed 6 bases and J shed 4 bases, with 7 bases lying between them. CDR1 and CDR2 (germline): DFQATT, SNEGSKA (reference sequence). CDR3: CSATSGNTIYF. The CDR3 DNA follows: TGCAGTGCCACGAGCGGAAACACCATATATTTT.

This clonotype showed up many times. The chain is built from TRBV20-1 and TRBJ2-1, with TRBD2 matching over 10 bases. The CDR3 is 13 residues long. J gave up 6 bases and V 7 bases, and 6 bases lay outside the gene matches. The V gene's germline CDR1 is DFQATT and CDR2 SNEGSKA (reference sequence). The CDR3 bases are TGCAGTGAGCAAGGACTAGCGGTCAATGAGCAGTTCTTC. It specifies CSEQGLAVNEQFF.

This clonotype occurred a few times. This may be a read error: a much more frequent sequence differs by one nucleotide. The chain links TRBV7-9 to TRBJ1-1, with 9 nucleotides matching TRBD1. The CDR3 covers 14 residues. In germline, CDR1 is SEHNR, CDR2 FQNEAQ (reference sequence). The ends lost 3 bases at V and 4 bases at J; junction bases unmatched: 3. CDR3 amino acids: CASSLGQGTTEAFF. The CDR3 DNA follows: TGTGCCAGCAGCTTGGGACAGGGAACCACTGAAGCTTTCTTT.

This clonotype was observed a handful of times. The CDR3 coding sequence is TGCAGCTGTAAGCCTAGCGGGAGAGGTGGCTCCTACAATGAGCAGTTCTTC. This codes for CSCKPSGRGGSYNEQFF. This chain uses TRBV29-1 with TRBJ2-1, with 10 bases identical to TRBD2. CDR1 SQVTM and CDR2 ANQGSEA come from the germline V gene. This CDR3 comprises 17 residues. V gave up 8 bases and J gave up 0 bases; unmatched junction bases: 13.

This clonotype was detected many times. The J gene is TRBJ2-3, the V gene TRBV24-1, with TRBD1 matching 7 bases. Germline V gene lookup returns CDR1 KGHDR and CDR2 SFDVKD. The length of the CDR3 is 16 residues. The junction had 6 bases not matched to a gene; V was cut back by 3 bases and J by 1 base. The CDR3 reads CATSDRQGRGTDTQYF. The CDR3, as DNA: TGTGCCACCAGTGATCGACAGGGCCGGGGCACAGATACGCAGTATTTT.

This clonotype was detected many times. This chain connects TRBV18 to TRBJ1-1; D remains ambiguous. With 2 bases removed from V and 3 bases from J, the gap between germline ends came to 10 bases. CDR3 length: 14 amino acids. Germline values: CDR1 KGHSH, CDR2 LQKENI. DNA of the CDR3: TGTGCCAGCTCACCAGGCATGGGTTACACTGAAGCTTTCTTT. It yields the protein CASSPGMGYTEAFF.

There are a few counts of this clonotype. The genes are TRBV12-3 or TRBV12-4 and TRBJ2-7, with D perhaps TRBD1 (5 bases). The V gene lost 5 bases and the J gene lost 1 base, with 18 bases spanning the gap. This CDR3 region has 16 residues. The DNA for the CDR3 is TGTGCCAGCAGTCGCCCAGGGTCCCCAACTTCCTACGAGCAGTACTTC. Residues: CASSRPGSPTSYEQYF.

This clonotype has a count of ten or more. This chain uses TRBV27 with TRBJ2-7; D is possibly TRBD1 (7 bases). Germline-derived CDR1 and CDR2 are MNHEY and SMNVEV (reference sequence). The CDR3 consists of 16 residues. The V gene lost 4 bases and the J gene lost 6 bases, with 22 bases spanning the gap. The DNA for the CDR3 is TGTGCCAGCAGTTGGGGGGAACTTACAGGGGTCGTCGAGCAGTACTTC. Its protein is CASSWGELTGVVEQYF.

This rearrangement joins TRBV19 to TRBJ2-2; D ambiguous. Germline CDR1 LNHDA, CDR2 SQIVND (reference sequence). The CDR3 extends over 13 amino acids. Between the trimmed V and J ends, which lost 5 bases and 5 bases, there was a span of 9 bases. This chain's CDR3 is CASSSTSTGELFF. CDR3 coding DNA: TGTGCCAGTAGTTCGACTTCTACCGGGGAGCTGTTTTTT.

This clonotype turned up a few times. The chain is built from TRBV12-3 or TRBV12-4 and TRBJ1-5; D not certain. The germline V and J ends were trimmed by 7 bases and 1 base, with 5 bases remaining between them. The CDR3 extends over 12 amino acids. The CDR3: CASKRSNQPQHF. The CDR3, as DNA: TGTGCCAGCAAGAGGAGCAATCAGCCCCAGCATTTT.

This clonotype was seen repeatedly, ten times or more. This chain joins TRBV13 and TRBJ2-5; D possibly corresponds to TRBD2 (5 bases). Germline assignment: CDR1 PRHDT and CDR2 FYEKMQ (reference sequence). V was pared by 5 bases and J by 2 bases, with 15 bases between. The CDR3 has 15 amino acids. CDR3 in amino acids: CASSQRTGRQETQYF. As DNA, the CDR3 is TGTGCCAGCAGCCAAAGGACTGGACGACAAGAGACCCAGTACTTC.

This clonotype was seen repeatedly, ten times or more. V and J are TRBV12-3 or TRBV12-4 and TRBJ2-7; tentatively, D is TRBD1 (6 bases). The CDR3 is 14 amino acids. Trimming cost V 6 bases and J 0 bases, with 12 bases left between them. The CDR3 spells CASSATGSSYEQYF. Written as DNA, the CDR3 is TGTGCCAGCAGCGCGACAGGCAGCTCCTACGAGCAGTACTTC.

This clonotype was counted at least ten times. This chain links TRBV3-1 with TRBJ1-2, with 7 bases that match TRBD1. The CDR3 contains 13 residues. CDR1 and CDR2 from the germline V gene are LGHDT and YNNKEL (reference sequence). V lost 5 bases, J lost 7 bases, and 7 bases stayed unmatched. CDR3 in DNA: TGTGCCAGCAGCAATCAGGGGGGTGGTGGCTACACCTTC. Residues: CASSNQGGGGYTF.

The sample holds many counts of this clonotype. The chain couples TRBV5-1 to TRBJ2-7; 8 bases align to TRBD1. This CDR3 is 12 amino acids long. V was pared by 4 bases and J by 7 bases, with 4 bases of the junction left unmatched. Germline V CDR1 and CDR2: SGHRS, YFSETQ. The CDR3 nucleotides are TGCGCCAGCAGCGAACAGGGGGGAGAGCAGTACTTC. Translating gives CASSEQGGEQYF.

V is TRBV12-3 or TRBV12-4 and J is TRBJ2-2; 14 positions agree with TRBD2. There are 20 residues in the CDR3. Germline trimming cut 1 base from V and 1 base from J; bases unmatched to any gene: 8. The CDR3 protein is CASSLGVGTSGSMNTGELFF. The CDR3 DNA follows: TGTGCCAGCAGTTTAGGAGTAGGGACTAGCGGGAGTATGAACACCGGGGAGCTGTTTTTT.